These 11 T cell receptor beta chains were all obtained from the same sample, sequenced in a study of CD8 T cells in Susac syndrome. About 0.5 to 1 ug RNA was reverse transcribed with random hexamers. TCRdb called the immunoSEQ multiplex PCR reads again in MiXCR, with one record for every CDR3 protein. In the table there are approximately 300,000 distinct CDR3 sequences, about nine tenths of which are singletons. Sequenced material: CD8+ T cells from PBMCs. These receptors were taken from a human donor with multiple sclerosis.

The V and J genes are TRBV19 and TRBJ2-7, with a weak D call TRBD1 (6 bases). Germline loops: CDR1 LNHDA, CDR2 SQIVND (reference sequence). The CDR3 consists of 14 residues. The V end was cut by 7 bases, the J end by 3 bases, with 16 bases between. The CDR3 is CASTIGPGVYEQYF. The CDR3 nucleotides read TGTGCCAGTACCATCGGGCCAGGGGTCTACGAGCAGTACTTC.

The chain carries TRBV3-1 and TRBJ2-1; 12 bases align to TRBD2. Trimming took 0 bases from V and 0 from J; bases not matched to a gene: 9. The germline gives CDR1 LGHDT, CDR2 YNNKEL (reference sequence). The CDR3 covers 20 residues. CDR3 nucleotides: TGTGCCAGCAGCCAAGATCGAGGACTAGCGGGAAGGAGCTCCTACAATGAGCAGTTCTTC. Its protein product is CASSQDRGLAGRSSYNEQFF.

The chain combines TRBV5-1 with TRBJ2-7; tentatively, D is TRBD1 (5 bases). The CDR3 extends over 17 amino acids. Germline values: CDR1 SGHRS, CDR2 YFSETQ. Trimming pared 1 base from V and 0 bases from J, leaving 17 bases between. CDR3 nucleotide sequence: TGCGCCAGCAGCTTGACGTATAAGGACATTCGCTCCTACGAGCAGTACTTC. Its protein product is CASSLTYKDIRSYEQYF.

V and J are TRBV5-4 and TRBJ1-2; no reliable D call. Trimming cost V 4 bases and J 7 bases, with 8 bases left between them. The CDR3 runs to 11 residues. The germline gives CDR1 SGHNT, CDR2 YYREEE (reference sequence). Here the CDR3 reads CASSLETGYTF. Here the CDR3 DNA reads TGTGCCAGCAGCCTAGAAACTGGCTACACCTTC. The complete variable domain, with remaining parts taken from reference TRBV5-4 and TRBJ1-2, reads ETGVTQSPTHLIKTRGQQVTLRCSSQSGHNTVSWYQQALGQGPQFIFQYYREEENGRGNFPPRFSGLQFPNYSSELNVNALELDDSALYLCASSLETGYTFGSGTRLTVV.

Regarding this clonotype: A much bigger clone sits one base away, suggesting this may be a read error. This sequence joins TRBV11-2 and TRBJ2-2; no clear D gene. Trimming shortened V by 2 bases and J by 9 bases, and 4 bases separated the two germline ends. The germline V gene has CDR1 SGHAT and CDR2 FQNNGV. The CDR3 has 11 amino acids. As DNA, the CDR3 is TGTGCCAGCAGCTTATCCTGGGAGCTGTTTTTT. Translating it yields CASSLSWELFF.

V gene TRBV7-9 combines with J gene TRBJ1-1; unclear D gene. Between the trimmed V and J ends, which lost 5 bases and 1 base, there was a span of 20 bases. This CDR3 is 17 amino acids long. The germline gives CDR1 SEHNR, CDR2 FQNEAQ (reference sequence). CDR3 in DNA: TGTGCCAGCAGCCCCGCCTCGGGCCGGAGAAGGAACACTGAAGCTTTCTTT. Translated, it gives CASSPASGRRRNTEAFF.

This chain links TRBV28 with TRBJ2-2; tentative D call: TRBD2 (6 bases). This CDR3 has 12 residues. With 6 bases removed from V and 6 bases from J, the gap between germline ends came to 8 bases. Germline V gene data show CDR1 as MDHEN and CDR2 as SYDVKM. For the CDR3, the DNA is TGTGCCAGCAGGCGGGGAGCCGGGGAGCTGTTTTTT. It translates to CASRRGAGELFF.

The chain carries TRBV4-2 and TRBJ1-1; the D gene is possibly TRBD1 (5 bases). V was clipped by 0 bases and J by 2 bases, with 10 bases between them. The CDR3 consists of 15 residues. Germline V gene lookup returns CDR1 LGHNA and CDR2 YNFKEQ. In nucleotides, the CDR3 is TGTGCCAGCAGCCAAGAGGGGGGATCAAACACTGAAGCTTTCTTT. Translation: CASSQEGGSNTEAFF.

In this sample, this clonotype turned up once. V usage is TRBV27 and J usage is TRBJ2-7; 10 bases line up with TRBD1. CDR1 is MNHEY, CDR2 SMNVEV, per germline (reference sequence). V was pared by 6 bases and J by 1 base, with 6 bases of the junction left unmatched. This CDR3 comprises 15 residues. The CDR3 protein is CASSRDRGGSYEQYF. The CDR3 region has the DNA TGTGCCAGCAGCCGGGACAGGGGAGGATCCTACGAGCAGTACTTC.

V usage is TRBV4-1 and J usage is TRBJ1-1; D remains ambiguous. The CDR3 runs to 17 residues. The V gene's germline CDR1 is MGHRA and CDR2 YSYEKL. V lost 1 base and J lost 0, with 15 bases in between. As DNA, the CDR3 is TGCGCCAGCAGCCAAGGGTTTGCGTCAGTTATGAACACTGAAGCTTTCTTT. This codes for CASSQGFASVMNTEAFF.

In its sample, this clonotype was seen once. In DNA, the CDR3 is TGTGCCAGCAGTTACGCAAGCTCTGGGGCCAACGTCCTGACTTTC. It translates to CASSYASSGANVLTF. V is TRBV6-2 or TRBV6-3 and J is TRBJ2-6; D gene unclear. The CDR3 is made up of 15 amino acids. Between the trimmed V and J ends, which lost 2 bases and 0 bases, there was a span of 5 bases. Germline-derived CDR1 and CDR2 are MNHEY and SVGEGT.